The entry below describes one T cell receptor beta chain. Its specificity is unknown. The sample is drawn from a study of shared clonotypes between healthy human individuals. Findings and caveats of the study: Sampling included only blood; tissue repertoires likely differ.

CDR3 length equals 14 residues. The germline gives CDR1 SGHDT, CDR2 YYEEEE. V trimming: 5 bases; J trimming: 5 bases; junction bases outside the gene matches: 8. Naive CD8 cells comprised CD45RO-negative, CCR7-positively selected cells, excluding terminally differentiated effector memory CD45RA+ cells. Within Nashville, Tennessee resided all donors, each a Caucasian adult. The data were produced by immunoSEQ multiplex PCR, yet TCRdb's version contains in-frame clones alone and is incomplete. Here the sample spans roughly 1,800,000 clones, about 95% being singletons. The receptor's source is a man aged 18 to 30 in good health. The chain recombines TRBV5-6 with TRBJ2-5; 8 nucleotides align to TRBD1. What was sequenced was naive CD8+ T cells sorted from blood. The CDR3: CASRMTGAVETQYF. The CDR3 bases are TGTGCCAGCAGGATGACAGGGGCGGTGGAGACCCAGTACTTC.